The clone carrying this T cell receptor beta chain was seen at least ten times. The antigen is undetermined. The sample is drawn from a study of identical twins. Study-level points and caveats: Insertions were reduced in abundant cord blood beta clonotypes but not in memory repertoires. Out-of-frame beta sequences exhibited a weaker degree of excess twin sharing.

This CDR3 comprises 15 residues. Trimming took 3 bases from V and 3 from J; bases not matched to a gene: 5. Germline V gives CDR1 SGHTA, CDR2 FQGNSA. A template switching step contributed a universal primer site, while unique molecular identifiers were present in the cDNA. TCRdb reprocessed the 5' RACE reads with MiXCR, giving one entry per CDR3 protein. The sample yields 690,000 or so distinct CDR3 sequences, 5.5% to 6.5% seen once. The rearrangement links TRBV7-2 to TRBJ2-1; 7 nucleotides align to TRBD2. The source material was naive T cells sorted from blood. The TCR originated in a man between 18 and 35 years old in good health. The CDR3 loop is CASSFYTGGYNEQFF. In DNA, the CDR3 is TGTGCCAGCAGCTTTTATACGGGGGGCTACAATGAGCAGTTCTTC.